Presented here are 16 T cell receptor beta chains from one specimen sequenced in a study of CD8 T cells in ankylosing spondylitis. TCRdb used MiXCR to reprocess the 5' RACE reads, holding one entry per CDR3 protein. Among approximately 220,000 distinct CDR3 sequences, roughly 25% were seen once, and the ten largest hold about 6.2%. The sample comprised blood, either unsorted or a sorted T cell fraction (not recorded which). The receptors shown here come from a male donor with ankylosing spondylitis or in good health (not recorded which).

The sample holds a few counts of this clonotype. This chain joins TRBV29-1 and TRBJ2-5; D ambiguous. Germline V lookup: CDR1 SQVTM, CDR2 ANQGSEA. The V gene lost 3 bases and the J gene lost 4 bases, with 12 bases spanning the gap. CDR3 length: 13 amino acids. CDR3 protein: CSVDLGNRETQYF. The DNA of the CDR3 is TGCAGCGTTGATCTAGGGAATAGAGAGACCCAGTACTTC.

At least ten counts were recorded for this clonotype. J is TRBJ2-2 and V is TRBV5-1; 10 bases align to TRBD1. Germline CDR1 reads SGHRS; CDR2 reads YFSETQ. V lost 0 bases and J lost 6; bases outside the gene matches: 2. CDR3 length: 15 residues. As DNA, the CDR3 is TGCGCCAGCAGCTTGGCCGGACAGGGGGCCGGGGAGCTGTTTTTT. The encoded protein is CASSLAGQGAGELFF.

This clonotype came up many times. V is TRBV25-1 and J is TRBJ2-3; D unresolved. The germline V gene has CDR1 MGHDK and CDR2 SYGVNS. Trimming took off 2 bases at V and 1 base at J, with 10 bases between the two ends. This CDR3 contains 15 residues. CDR3 nucleotide sequence: TGTGCCAGCAGTGAAGGTGTGGCGGGCACAGATACGCAGTATTTT. Translation gives CASSEGVAGTDTQYF.

This clonotype came up many times. The V call is TRBV20-1, the J call TRBJ2-2; D assignment may be TRBD1 or TRBD2 (5 bases each). This CDR3 comprises 14 residues. Germline V gene lookup returns CDR1 DFQATT and CDR2 SNEGSKA (reference sequence). V was clipped by 1 base and J by 4 bases, with 10 bases between them. This CDR3 is CSARVRGGTGELFF. CDR3 coding DNA: TGCAGTGCTAGAGTGAGGGGTGGCACCGGGGAGCTGTTTTTT.

This chain uses TRBV20-1 with TRBJ2-7, with D perhaps matching TRBD1 (5 bases). V lost 0 bases, J lost 3 bases, and 9 bases lay in between. From germline, CDR1 is DFQATT and CDR2 SNEGSKA (reference sequence). The CDR3 consists of 13 residues. The CDR3 sequence is CSARDPRGYEQYF. In DNA, the CDR3 is TGCAGTGCTAGAGACCCTAGGGGCTACGAGCAGTACTTC.

This clonotype was counted between two and nine times. The rearrangement joins TRBV7-2 to TRBJ1-2; 9 bases fit TRBD1. Germline V lookup: CDR1 SGHTA, CDR2 FQGNSA. The CDR3 covers 12 residues. V gave up 6 bases and J gave up 8 bases; unmatched junction bases: 4. The CDR3 nucleotides are TGTGCCAGCAGACAGGGGGCTGACGGCTACACCTTC. Translating it yields CASRQGADGYTF.

The rearrangement joins TRBV6-1 to TRBJ2-3; 7 positions agree with TRBD2. CDR3 size: 14 residues. With 6 bases clipped from V and 2 bases from J, the junction kept 5 bases outside the gene matches. The germline V gene has CDR1 MNHNS and CDR2 SASEGT. DNA for the CDR3: TGTGCCAGCAGCAGAGCGGGGACCACAGATACGCAGTATTTT. Protein: CASSRAGTTDTQYF.

The gene calls are TRBV20-1 and TRBJ2-7; tentatively, D is TRBD2 (6 bases). The CDR3 length is 13 residues. Trimming removed 5 bases at V and 5 bases at J, with 16 bases between. From germline, CDR1 is DFQATT and CDR2 SNEGSKA (reference sequence). CDR3 nucleotides: TGCAGTGCTTCTCCGACGGGGGACCACGAGCAGTACTTC. This codes for CSASPTGDHEQYF.

The chain has TRBV21-1 and TRBJ2-6; the table assigns TRBD1, which was not confirmed against the DNA. TRBV21-1 constitutes a pseudogene. CDR3 length: 19 amino acids. CDR3: CASSKSPLQGSAGANVLTF. Here the CDR3 DNA reads TGTGCCAGCAGCAAATCTCCGTTACAGGGGTCTGCTGGGGCCAACGTCCTGACTTTC.

This clonotype was observed at least ten times. The chain links TRBV2 to TRBJ1-5, with D possibly matching TRBD1 (5 bases). Trimming removed 6 bases at V and 0 bases at J, with 15 bases between. This CDR3 has 16 residues. Germline CDR1 and CDR2: SNHLY and FYNNEI. The CDR3 sequence is CASRISRGPSNQPQHF. The CDR3 nucleotides read TGTGCCAGCAGAATTTCACGGGGCCCTAGCAATCAGCCCCAGCATTTT. Full variable domain (rest looked up from reference TRBV2 and TRBJ1-5): EPEVTQTPSHQVTQMGQEVILRCVPISNHLYFYWYRQILGQKVEFLVSFYNNEISEKSEIFDDQFSVERPDGSNFTLKIRSTKLEDSAMYFCASRISRGPSNQPQHFGDGTRLSIL.

The gene calls are TRBV7-3 and TRBJ2-1; 12 nucleotides match TRBD2. The germline gives CDR1 SGHTA, CDR2 FQGTGA. V dropped 1 base and J dropped 4; count of bases not matched to a gene: 5. The length of the CDR3 is 17 residues. The CDR3 spells CASSLSGTSGPYNEQFF. The CDR3 DNA sequence: TGTGCCAGCAGCTTAAGTGGGACTAGCGGGCCTTACAATGAGCAGTTCTTC.

J is TRBJ2-5 and V is TRBV7-9; 8 bases are shared with TRBD1. J lost 4 bases, V lost 5 bases, and 9 bases had no gene match. Per germline, CDR1 SEHNR and CDR2 FQNEAQ (reference sequence). CDR3 length: 15 residues. Here the CDR3 reads CASSNGQGGGETQYF. The CDR3 DNA is TGTGCCAGCAGCAACGGACAGGGTGGGGGAGAGACCCAGTACTTC.

This clonotype was found a few times. The chain links TRBV12-3 or TRBV12-4 to TRBJ1-5; D unresolved. CDR3 size: 13 residues. The V and J ends lost 5 bases and 0 bases respectively, with 5 bases between them. As DNA, the CDR3 is TGTGCCAGCAGTGGGAATAGCAATCAGCCCCAGCATTTT. Amino acid sequence: CASSGNSNQPQHF.

This rearrangement joins TRBV29-1 to TRBJ2-3; 15 bases are a match to TRBD2. Germline loops: CDR1 SQVTM, CDR2 ANQGSEA. Unmatched junction bases numbered 4, after V lost 6 bases and J lost 6 bases. CDR3 length equals 14 residues. CDR3 nucleotide sequence: TGCAGCGTAAAAGGACTAGCGGGAGGGGATACGCAGTATTTT. As protein: CSVKGLAGGDTQYF.

This rearrangement joins TRBV20-1 to TRBJ2-7; 10 positions agree with TRBD1. Germline V lookup: CDR1 DFQATT, CDR2 SNEGSKA (reference sequence). The CDR3 has 15 amino acids. V lost 6 bases, J lost 3 bases, and 11 bases stayed unmatched. CDR3 sequence reads: CSAPETGGIRYEQYF. Written as DNA, the CDR3 is TGCAGTGCCCCCGAGACAGGGGGCATCCGCTACGAGCAGTACTTC.

In its sample, this clonotype was seen many times. The chain has TRBV4-1 and TRBJ2-5; 9 nucleotides agree with TRBD1. Germline V gene sequence: CDR1 MGHRA, CDR2 YSYEKL. J lost 4 bases, V lost 3 bases, and 6 bases had no gene match. CDR3 length equals 15 residues. The CDR3 reads CASSQAGQGGETQYF. For the CDR3, the DNA is TGCGCCAGCAGCCAGGCGGGACAGGGTGGAGAGACCCAGTACTTC.